These 8 T cell receptor beta chains were sequenced from one sample in a study of blood T cell repertoires in COVID-19. Sequenced by immunoSEQ multiplex PCR; TCRdb stores in-frame clones only, minus some. This table holds 25,000 to 35,000 clones, about 90% found once. Sequencing was done on a sample of peripheral blood. These receptors came from a human donor in a cohort sampled during active COVID-19.

J is TRBJ2-1 and V is TRBV11-3, with unresolved D. V shed 1 base and J shed 7 bases, with 5 bases lying between them. Germline V gene lookup returns CDR1 SGHNT and CDR2 YENEEA. The CDR3 is made up of 12 amino acids. CDR3 sequence (DNA): TGTGCCAGCAGCTTAGTCCCGAATGAGCAGTTCTTC. Its protein is CASSLVPNEQFF.

J is TRBJ2-7 and V is TRBV7-9, with 7 bases lining up with TRBD1. CDR1 is SEHNR and CDR2 is FQNEAQ in the germline V gene (reference sequence). V was clipped by 4 bases and J by 0 bases; unmatched bases: 9. This CDR3 has 16 amino acids. Here the CDR3 DNA reads TGTGCCAGCAGCTCCATCCGGGACAGAGGCTCCTACGAGCAGTACTTC. Encoded protein: CASSSIRDRGSYEQYF.

The V gene is TRBV5-4, the J gene TRBJ2-3, with no clear D. CDR1 is SGHNT and CDR2 is YYREEE in the germline V gene (reference sequence). CDR3 length: 15 amino acids. V was trimmed by 3 bases and J by 1 base, leaving 12 bases between them. This CDR3 is CASSSILGRTDTQYF. The CDR3, as DNA: TGTGCCAGCAGCTCGATTTTGGGCCGCACAGATACGCAGTATTTT.

The chain couples TRBV10-1 to TRBJ2-1; maybe TRBD2 (6 bases). Germline V gives CDR1 WNHNN, CDR2 SYGVQD (reference sequence). This CDR3 has 15 residues. Trimming removed 2 bases from V and 4 bases from J, with 12 bases in between. The CDR3 sequence is CASSEAGTPYNEQFF. CDR3 coding DNA: TGCGCCAGCAGTGAGGCAGGGACTCCATACAATGAGCAGTTCTTC.

The chain joins TRBV14 to TRBJ1-3; D possibly corresponds to TRBD1 (5 bases). V was trimmed by 0 bases and J by 0 bases, leaving 12 bases between them. CDR1 SGHDN and CDR2 FVKESK come from the germline V gene. The CDR3 runs 17 residues. CDR3 DNA: TGTGCCAGCAGCCAAGATTCAGGGCCAGCCTCTGGAAACACCATATATTTT. Its translation is CASSQDSGPASGNTIYF.

The chain employs TRBV5-1 and TRBJ2-3; D is perhaps TRBD1 (6 bases). Germline V lookup: CDR1 SGHRS, CDR2 YFSETQ. V was pared by 0 bases and J by 2 bases, with 7 bases between. The CDR3 is made up of 14 amino acids. CDR3 DNA: TGCGCCAGCAGCTTGGAGGGGGACACAGATACGCAGTATTTT. It translates to CASSLEGDTDTQYF.

V gene TRBV15 combines with J gene TRBJ2-3; D not certain. CDR1 and CDR2 from the germline V gene are LNHNV and YYDKDF (reference sequence). This CDR3 has 15 amino acids. Trimming stripped 5 bases from V and 1 base from J, with 13 bases between. CDR3 nucleotide sequence: TGTGCCACCAGCCGCCAACGAGGTCGCACAGATACGCAGTATTTT. This encodes CATSRQRGRTDTQYF.

The V call is TRBV29-1, the J call TRBJ2-7; a weak D match, TRBD1 (6 bases). V was trimmed by 6 bases and J by 6 bases, leaving 15 bases between them. The CDR3 contains 12 residues. Germline-derived CDR1 and CDR2 are SQVTM and ANQGSEA. The CDR3 nucleotides read TGCAGCGTCGGCCCAGGGGCGGGCGAGCAGTACTTC. Its protein product is CSVGPGAGEQYF.